The present T cell receptor (beta chain) was sequenced within a study of blood T cell repertoires in COVID-19. While infection was still active, Seattle patients were enrolled and then followed longitudinally. This clone was detected once. The same CDR3 can be traced to other DNA sequences in this sample. The CDR3 runs to 14 residues. Losses at the gene ends were 3 bases for V and 2 bases for J; bases not matched to a gene: 3. CDR1 and CDR2 from the germline V gene are SGHRS and YFSETQ. The table came from immunoSEQ multiplex PCR; TCRdb's copy has only in-frame clones and leaves some out. Of some 200,000 clones listed, roughly four fifths are singletons.

This TCR derives from a woman in her sixties or seventies with COVID-19, enrolled during active disease. Sequencing was carried out using peripheral blood. The chain uses TRBV5-1 and TRBJ2-7; 9 bases line up with TRBD1. The CDR3 spells CASSSTGGPYEQYF. In nucleotides, the CDR3 is TGCGCCAGCAGCTCTACAGGGGGCCCCTACGAGCAGTACTTC.